A single sample is the source of the 26 T cell receptor beta chains below, sequenced in a study of cytomegalovirus exposure and HLA in healthy donors. PCR amplification relied on 60 Vbeta primers (plus 13 Jbeta primers). The protocol was immunoSEQ multiplex PCR, while the TCRdb copy is restricted to in-frame clones and leaves out a portion. The data hold under 200,000 clones, with 75% to 80% observed a single time. What was sequenced was PBMCs. The source of these receptors is a man aged 50 or older in good health and CMV-seropositive.

Points on this clone: Germline is not matched at one junction end, which may reflect a read error. This chain connects TRBV5-6 to TRBJ2-1; no reliable D call. The CDR3 covers 14 residues. CDR1 and CDR2 (germline): SGHDT, YYEEEE. The CDR3 loop is CASSLPSTYSEQFF. The CDR3 coding sequence is TGTGCCAGCAGCTTGCCCAGTACCTACAGTGAGCAGTTCTTC. Supplemented by reference TRBV5-6 and TRBJ2-1, the full variable domain reads DAGVTQSPTHLIKTRGQQVTLRCSPKSGHDTVSWYQQALGQGPQFIFQYYEEEERQRGNFPDRFSGHQFPNYSSELNVNALLLGDSALYLCASSLPSTYSEQFFGPGTRLTVL.

The chain links TRBV6-1 to TRBJ1-5; no definite D call. V was clipped by 4 bases and J by 4 bases, with 5 bases between them. The CDR3 runs to 12 residues. CDR1 is MNHNS and CDR2 is SASEGT in the germline V gene. Written as DNA, the CDR3 is TGTGCCAGCAGTGCCGGGAATCAGCCCCAGCATTTT. Its translation is CASSAGNQPQHF.

V gene TRBV9 combines with J gene TRBJ1-3, with D possibly matching TRBD1 (6 bases). V lost 3 bases, J lost 0 bases, and 13 bases lay in between. This CDR3 comprises 16 residues. The germline V gene encodes CDR1 SGDLS and CDR2 YYNGEE. In nucleotides, the CDR3 is TGTGCCAGCAGCGATCAGACAGGTCTCTCTGGAAACACCATATATTTT. Translating it yields CASSDQTGLSGNTIYF.

The V call is TRBV6-5, the J call TRBJ1-2; 9 bases line up with TRBD1. V was clipped by 6 bases and J by 7 bases; unmatched bases: 6. This CDR3 region has 13 residues. The V gene's germline CDR1 is MNHEY and CDR2 SVGAGI. The CDR3 DNA reads as TGTGCCAGCAGCGCAGGGACAGGGAGTGGCTACACCTTC. Its translation: CASSAGTGSGYTF.

This rearrangement joins TRBV27 to TRBJ1-4; D is perhaps TRBD1 (6 bases). The germline CDR1 and CDR2 sequences are MNHEY and SMNVEV (reference sequence). This CDR3 region has 14 residues. Trimming cost V 3 bases and J 7 bases, with 12 bases left between them. CDR3 sequence reads: CASSLYGGREKLFF. The CDR3 nucleotides read TGTGCCAGCAGTTTGTACGGGGGGCGTGAAAAACTGTTTTTT.

This sequence joins TRBV10-2 and TRBJ1-4, with D unresolved. V was trimmed by 1 base and J by 0 bases, leaving 9 bases between them. Germline CDR1 reads WSHSY; CDR2 reads SAAADI. This CDR3 has 16 amino acids. The CDR3 bases are TGCGCCAGCAGTGAGTGGGCAGTCACAACTAATGAAAAACTGTTTTTT. This gives the protein CASSEWAVTTNEKLFF.

A few counts support this clone. This sequence joins TRBV5-4 and TRBJ1-5; 7 bases match TRBD1. The CDR3 extends over 15 amino acids. CDR1 is SGHNT and CDR2 is YYREEE in the germline V gene (reference sequence). The V gene end was trimmed by 3 bases and the J gene end by 2 bases; junction bases not matched to a gene: 5. The CDR3 DNA is TGTGCCAGCAGCTCGACAGGGTTTCGCAATCAGCCCCAGCATTTT. This gives the protein CASSSTGFRNQPQHF.

This clone was seen a handful of times. The genes are TRBV5-6 and TRBJ1-3; D not certain. This CDR3 is 14 amino acids long. Per germline, CDR1 SGHDT and CDR2 YYEEEE. V was clipped by 3 bases and J by 4 bases, with 11 bases between them. Here the CDR3 DNA reads TGTGCCAGCAGCTCCCCGCCCAGGGGAAACACCATATATTTT. Amino acid sequence: CASSSPPRGNTIYF.

The V and J genes are TRBV7-8 and TRBJ2-3, with 7 bases identical to TRBD1. V lost 4 bases and J lost 4; bases outside the gene matches: 2. The CDR3 runs 13 residues. Germline V CDR1 and CDR2: SGHVS, FQNEAQ. CDR3 in DNA: TGTGCCAGCAGCTCAGGACAGGCAGATACGCAGTATTTT. This codes for CASSSGQADTQYF.

The chain has TRBV6-1 and TRBJ1-3; 8 bases line up with TRBD1. The CDR3 length is 17 residues. The J segment lost 0 bases and the V segment lost 3 bases, leaving 7 bases of the junction unmatched. Germline values: CDR1 MNHNS, CDR2 SASEGT. DNA for the CDR3: TGTGCCAGCAGTGACCGACAGGGGCTATACTCTGGAAACACCATATATTTT. It encodes CASSDRQGLYSGNTIYF.

The chain recombines TRBV30 with TRBJ2-5, with 8 positions matching TRBD2. With the DNA end fitting TRBJ2-7 better, the J assignment may be wrong. This CDR3 region has 17 residues. Germline CDR1 and CDR2: GTSNPN and SVGIG (reference sequence). The CDR3: CAWTLDYSSGGGYEQYF. DNA of the CDR3: TGTGCCTGGACCCTCGATTACTCCAGCGGGGGTGGGTACGAGCAGTACTTC.

The CDR3 bases are TGTGCCAGCAGCATTGGACCATCAGGGGGGCAAGAGACCCAGTACTTC. Its translation: CASSIGPSGGQETQYF. The gene calls are TRBV7-9 and TRBJ2-5; a weak D match, TRBD1 (7 bases). The CDR3 has 16 residues. The V gene lost 5 bases and the J gene lost 2 bases, with 18 bases spanning the gap. Germline CDR1 reads SEHNR; CDR2 reads FQNEAQ (reference sequence).

The gene calls are TRBV7-2 and TRBJ1-6; TRBD1 is a possible D gene (5 bases). CDR1 and CDR2 (germline): SGHTA, FQGNSA. Trimming removed 6 bases from V and 7 bases from J, with 13 bases in between. The CDR3 runs to 14 residues. The CDR3 bases are TGTGCCAGCAGGGGGGGTCTGGCGAATTCACCCCTCCACTTT. It is translated as CASRGGLANSPLHF. Supplemented by reference TRBV7-2 and TRBJ1-6, the full variable domain reads GAGVSQSPSNKVTEKGKDVELRCDPISGHTALYWYRQSLGQGLEFLIYFQGNSAPDKSGLPSDRFSAERTGGSVSTLTIQRTQQEDSAVYLCASRGGLANSPLHFGNGTRLTVT.

CDR3 protein: CASSYAGGLSYEQYF. DNA for the CDR3: TGTGCCAGCAGCTACGCGGGGGGTCTCTCCTACGAGCAGTACTTC. The chain employs TRBV7-3 and TRBJ2-7, with 8 positions matching TRBD2. The germline V gene has CDR1 SGHTA and CDR2 FQGTGA. The CDR3 spans 15 residues. V dropped 4 bases and J dropped 0; count of bases not matched to a gene: 5.

This chain joins TRBV5-4 and TRBJ2-6; possibly TRBD1 for D (6 bases). This CDR3 has 16 amino acids. With 4 bases removed from V and 1 base from J, the gap between germline ends came to 12 bases. CDR1 and CDR2 (germline): SGHNT, YYREEE (reference sequence). The CDR3 DNA sequence: TGTGCCAGCAGCGGACAGCTATCGTCTGGGGCCAACGTCCTGACTTTC. Encoded protein: CASSGQLSSGANVLTF.

This clone has more than one count but fewer than ten. The chain is built from TRBV10-3 and TRBJ2-1, with 9 bases identical to TRBD2. CDR3 length: 15 residues. The ends lost 2 bases at V and 2 bases at J; junction bases unmatched: 1. The germline CDR1 and CDR2 sequences are ENHRY and SYGVKD. CDR3 in amino acids: CAISEAGGAYNEQFF. The CDR3, as DNA: TGTGCCATCAGTGAGGCGGGGGGGGCCTACAATGAGCAGTTCTTC.

This clone was found a few times. The V call is TRBV6-1, the J call TRBJ2-7; TRBD1 aligns across 10 bases. Germline V gene data show CDR1 as MNHNS and CDR2 as SASEGT. V lost 7 bases to trimming and J lost 3 bases; unmatched junction nucleotides: 6. The CDR3 sequence is 14 residues long. The CDR3 protein is CASKKGTGVYEQYV. The CDR3 DNA sequence: TGTGCCAGCAAAAAGGGGACAGGGGTCTACGAGCAGTACGTC.

This chain joins TRBV6-1 and TRBJ2-5, with D unclear. V lost 6 bases, J lost 5 bases, and 10 bases lay in between. Germline lookup yields CDR1 MNHNS and CDR2 SASEGT. There are 12 residues in the CDR3. The CDR3 loop reads CASSEEWETQYF. DNA of the CDR3: TGTGCCAGCAGCGAGGAGTGGGAGACCCAGTACTTC.

The chain joins TRBV6-6 to TRBJ2-5; D uncertain. Deletions cut 6 bases from V and 2 bases from J, with 7 bases between. This CDR3 is built from 12 residues. The germline V gene has CDR1 MNHNY and CDR2 SVGAGI (reference sequence). CDR3: CASRFEQETQYF. CDR3 DNA sequence: TGTGCCAGCAGATTCGAGCAAGAGACCCAGTACTTC.

The CDR3, as DNA: TGTGCCAGCAGCTTAGGGGGCGTAGGTGGAAACACCATATATTTT. Encoded protein: CASSLGGVGGNTIYF. The genes are TRBV7-3 and TRBJ1-3; tentative D call: TRBD1 (6 bases). Trimming removed 2 bases from V and 3 bases from J, with 11 bases in between. This CDR3 is built from 15 residues. The germline V gene encodes CDR1 SGHTA and CDR2 FQGTGA.

The rearrangement uses TRBV7-8 and TRBJ2-1, with D tentatively TRBD2 (5 bases). From germline, CDR1 is SGHVS and CDR2 FQNEAQ. This CDR3 has 16 residues. V lost 3 bases to trimming and J lost 3 bases, with 15 bases between them. The CDR3 DNA reads as TGTGCCAGCAGCTTGGAGGCGCGCGTTAACTACAATGAGCAGTTCTTC. This gives the protein CASSLEARVNYNEQFF.

A few counts support this clone. V gene TRBV4-3 combines with J gene TRBJ1-2, with D perhaps TRBD1 (6 bases). This CDR3 region has 15 residues. CDR1 and CDR2 (germline): LGHNA, YSLEER. Trimming took off 4 bases at V and 8 bases at J, with 20 bases between the two ends. Here the CDR3 reads CASSPTETGLGGYTF. In nucleotides, the CDR3 is TGCGCCAGCAGCCCGACCGAAACAGGGCTTGGGGGCTACACCTTC.

The chain recombines TRBV18 with TRBJ1-4; possible D gene TRBD1, 6 bases. Between the trimmed V and J ends, which lost 1 base and 0 bases, there was a span of 15 bases. The germline gives CDR1 KGHSH, CDR2 LQKENI. There are 18 residues in the CDR3. The CDR3 nucleotides are TGTGCCAGCTCACCACGAAAGGACCGGGACACAACTAATGAAAAACTGTTTTTT. Residues: CASSPRKDRDTTNEKLFF.

The chain has TRBV5-6 and TRBJ1-3; TRBD1 matches 7 bases. The V segment lost 1 base and the J segment 4 bases; nucleotides outside the gene matches: 5. This CDR3 comprises 15 residues. Germline assignment: CDR1 SGHDT and CDR2 YYEEEE. The CDR3 DNA follows: TGTGCCAGCAGCTTGCGAGGGGGCGCAGGAAACACCATATATTTT. Translation: CASSLRGGAGNTIYF.

The chain couples TRBV30 to TRBJ1-5, with D unresolved. The ends were cut back, 2 bases at V and 0 bases at J, with 8 bases in the middle. In germline, CDR1 is GTSNPN, CDR2 SVGIG (reference sequence). This CDR3 is 14 amino acids long. Here the CDR3 DNA reads TGTGCCTGGAGTCGCGGGGATAGCAATCAGCCCCAGCATTTT. It translates to CAWSRGDSNQPQHF.

This clone was seen a few times. V and J are TRBV6-5 and TRBJ1-1, with D unresolved. The CDR3 runs 13 residues. The germline V and J ends were trimmed by 5 bases and 0 bases, with 7 bases remaining between them. Germline V gene sequence: CDR1 MNHEY, CDR2 SVGAGI. Here the CDR3 DNA reads TGTGCCAGCAGTAGGGAGATGAACACTGAAGCTTTCTTT. It specifies CASSREMNTEAFF.